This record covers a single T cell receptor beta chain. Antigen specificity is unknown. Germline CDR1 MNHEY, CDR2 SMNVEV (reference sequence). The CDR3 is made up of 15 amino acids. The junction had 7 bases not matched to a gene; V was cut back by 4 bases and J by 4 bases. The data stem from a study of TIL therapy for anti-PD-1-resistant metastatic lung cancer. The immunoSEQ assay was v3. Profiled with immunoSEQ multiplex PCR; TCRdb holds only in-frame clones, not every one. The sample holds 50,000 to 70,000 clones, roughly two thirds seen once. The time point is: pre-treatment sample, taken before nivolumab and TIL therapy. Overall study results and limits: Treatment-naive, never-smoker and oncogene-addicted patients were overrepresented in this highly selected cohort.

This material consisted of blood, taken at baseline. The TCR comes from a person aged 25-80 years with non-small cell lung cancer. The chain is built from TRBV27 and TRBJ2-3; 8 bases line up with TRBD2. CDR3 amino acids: CASSSLADGADTQYF. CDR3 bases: TGTGCCAGCAGTTCACTAGCGGACGGGGCAGATACGCAGTATTTT.